This T cell receptor (beta chain) was recorded in a study of OX40 agonist ivuxolimab in advanced cancers. Assay: immunoSEQ multiplex PCR; the TCRdb copy retains only in-frame clones and omits some. The sample lists tens of thousands of clones; about 85% were seen once. Trimming cost V 8 bases and J 2 bases, with 16 bases left between them. This CDR3 is built from 15 residues. Germline CDR1 is MDHEN and CDR2 is SYDVKM. The chain couples TRBV28 to TRBJ2-1; no firm D call. This specimen consisted of CD4+ or CD8+ T cells sorted from blood, obtained in a trial of the OX40 agonist ivuxolimab. The TCR originated in an adult with an advanced solid tumor such as melanoma, head and neck, liver or kidney cancer. CDR3 bases: TGTGCCAGCCGACCTTTTGGGGAAACCTACAATGAGCAGTTCTTC. Translated: CASRPFGETYNEQFF.